Following are 9 T cell receptor beta chains from one sample sequenced in a study of early T cells in non-severe SARS-CoV-2 infection. TCRdb itself ran the 5' RACE reads through MiXCR, one entry per CDR3 protein. This sample carries approximately 71,000 distinct CDR3 sequences, about 11% of them seen once, and the ten largest clones take 6.4%. The specimen sequenced was whole blood. The receptors originated from an adult who was a healthcare worker with PCR-confirmed SARS-CoV-2 infection or an uninfected control (not recorded which).

This sequence joins TRBV20-1 and TRBJ2-5; TRBD1 might be the D (7 bases). The length of the CDR3 is 12 residues. Germline CDR1 is DFQATT and CDR2 is SNEGSKA (reference sequence). Trimming shortened V by 6 bases and J by 5 bases, and 13 bases separated the two germline ends. CDR3 sequence (DNA): TGCAGTGCCAGGGGGGTGGGTGAGACCCAGTACTTC. This sequence encodes CSARGVGETQYF.

The J gene is TRBJ2-5, the V gene TRBV28; D remains unclear. The germline V gene encodes CDR1 MDHEN and CDR2 SYDVKM. With 5 bases removed from V and 4 bases from J, the gap between germline ends came to 8 bases. CDR3 length: 12 amino acids. The CDR3 here is CASSTGRETQYF. CDR3 nucleotide sequence: TGTGCCAGCAGTACGGGTCGAGAGACCCAGTACTTC. The whole variable domain, filled in from reference TRBV28 and TRBJ2-5, reads DVKVTQSSRYLVKRTGEKVFLECVQDMDHENMFWYRQDPGLGLRLIYFSYDVKMKEKGDIPEGYSVSREKKERFSLILESASTNQTSMYLCASSTGRETQYFGPGTRLLVL.

The V call is TRBV18, the J call TRBJ2-1; TRBD2 is a possible D gene (6 bases). The CDR3 length is 14 residues. Trimming cost V 0 bases and J 7 bases, with 10 bases left between them. Germline-derived CDR1 and CDR2 are KGHSH and LQKENI. Written as DNA, the CDR3 is TGTGCCAGCTCACCACCGGGACTCCGGAATGAGCAGTTCTTC. Residues: CASSPPGLRNEQFF.

This sequence joins TRBV28 and TRBJ2-7, with a possible D match to TRBD2 (5 bases). V lost 0 bases and J 3 bases, leaving 12 bases between the germline ends. CDR3 length: 15 amino acids. Germline CDR1 and CDR2: MDHEN and SYDVKM. The CDR3 here is CASSLWGGGYYEQYF. The DNA of the CDR3 is TGTGCCAGCAGTTTATGGGGCGGAGGCTACTACGAGCAGTACTTC.

The J gene is TRBJ2-6, the V gene TRBV18; D call uncertain. With 2 bases removed from V and 0 bases from J, the gap between germline ends came to 5 bases. This CDR3 region has 15 residues. Germline V gene data show CDR1 as KGHSH and CDR2 as LQKENI. In nucleotides, the CDR3 is TGTGCCAGCTCACCATCCAGCTCTGGGGCCAACGTCCTGACTTTC. Translated: CASSPSSSGANVLTF.

The chain is built from TRBV2 and TRBJ1-5; D is possibly TRBD1 (6 bases). The CDR3 loop spans 15 amino acids. CDR1 SNHLY and CDR2 FYNNEI come from the germline V gene. The V and J ends lost 6 bases and 4 bases respectively, with 16 bases between them. CDR3 sequence reads: CASRRRGQSNQPQHF. The CDR3, as DNA: TGTGCCAGCAGGCGCAGGGGACAATCAAATCAGCCCCAGCATTTT.

This clonotype was seen a few times. J is TRBJ1-1 and V is TRBV28; D call uncertain. The germline V gene encodes CDR1 MDHEN and CDR2 SYDVKM. This CDR3 has 11 residues. V was shortened by 3 bases and J by 8 bases, with 7 bases between the two germline ends. The CDR3, as DNA: TGTGCCAGCAGTTTGTATGAGGAAGCTTTCTTT. It is translated as CASSLYEEAFF.

This clonotype was counted only a few times. The V gene is TRBV12-3 or TRBV12-4, the J gene TRBJ1-6; 8 positions agree with TRBD1. There are 14 residues in the CDR3. V shed 1 base, J shed 8 bases, and the junction held 1 base outside the gene matches. The CDR3 region is CASSLGQGYSPLHF. CDR3 sequence (DNA): TGTGCCAGCAGTTTAGGACAGGGGTATTCACCCCTCCACTTT.

V usage is TRBV4-1 and J usage is TRBJ2-3; no reliable D call. The CDR3 totals 15 residues. The V and J ends lost 0 bases and 0 bases respectively, with 7 bases between them. The V gene's germline CDR1 is MGHRA and CDR2 YSYEKL. The CDR3 loop reads CASSQDWLSTDTQYF. DNA of the CDR3: TGCGCCAGCAGCCAAGATTGGCTGAGCACAGATACGCAGTATTTT.